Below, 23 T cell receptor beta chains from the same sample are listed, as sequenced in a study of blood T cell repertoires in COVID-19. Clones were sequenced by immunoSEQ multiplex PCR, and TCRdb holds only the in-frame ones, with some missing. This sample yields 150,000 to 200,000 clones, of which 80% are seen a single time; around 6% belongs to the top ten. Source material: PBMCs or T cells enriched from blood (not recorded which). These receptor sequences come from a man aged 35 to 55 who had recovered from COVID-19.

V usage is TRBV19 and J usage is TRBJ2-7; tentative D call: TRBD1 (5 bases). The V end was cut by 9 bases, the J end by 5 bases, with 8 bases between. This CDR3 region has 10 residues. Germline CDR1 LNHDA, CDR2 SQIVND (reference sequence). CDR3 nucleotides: TGTGCCAGCCAGGGCCACGAGCAGTACGTC. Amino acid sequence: CASQGHEQYV.

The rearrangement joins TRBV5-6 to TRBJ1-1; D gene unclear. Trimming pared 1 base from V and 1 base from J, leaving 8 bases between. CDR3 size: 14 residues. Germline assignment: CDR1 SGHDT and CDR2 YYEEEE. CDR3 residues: CASSLIPGNTEAFF. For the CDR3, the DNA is TGTGCCAGCAGCTTGATTCCAGGGAACACTGAAGCTTTCTTT.

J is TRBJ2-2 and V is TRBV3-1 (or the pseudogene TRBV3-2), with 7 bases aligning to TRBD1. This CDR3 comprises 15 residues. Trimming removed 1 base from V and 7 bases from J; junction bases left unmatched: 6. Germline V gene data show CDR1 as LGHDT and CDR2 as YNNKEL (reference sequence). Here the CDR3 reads CASSQGTGVDGELFF. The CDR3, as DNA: TGTGCCAGCAGCCAAGGAACAGGGGTGGACGGGGAGCTGTTTTTT.

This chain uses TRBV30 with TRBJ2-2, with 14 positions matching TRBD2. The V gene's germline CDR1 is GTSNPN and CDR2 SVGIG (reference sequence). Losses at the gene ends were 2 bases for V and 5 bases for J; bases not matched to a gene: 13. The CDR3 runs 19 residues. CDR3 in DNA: TGTGCCTGGAGTTTAAACCCCGGACTAGCGGGGGGTTGGACCGGGGAGCTGTTTTTT. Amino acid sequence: CAWSLNPGLAGGWTGELFF.

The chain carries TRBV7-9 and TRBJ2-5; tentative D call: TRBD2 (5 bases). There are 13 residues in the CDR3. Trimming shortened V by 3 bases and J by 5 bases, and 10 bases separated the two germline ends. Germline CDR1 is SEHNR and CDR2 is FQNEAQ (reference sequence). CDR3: CASSFRSVETQYF. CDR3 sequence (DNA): TGTGCCAGCAGCTTCCGTAGCGTCGAGACCCAGTACTTC.

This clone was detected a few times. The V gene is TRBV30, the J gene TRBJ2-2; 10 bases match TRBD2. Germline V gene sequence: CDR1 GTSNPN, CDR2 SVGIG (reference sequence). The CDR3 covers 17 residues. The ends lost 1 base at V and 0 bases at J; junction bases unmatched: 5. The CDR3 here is CAWSGLAGDSNTGELFF. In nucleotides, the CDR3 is TGTGCCTGGAGTGGGCTAGCGGGGGACTCGAACACCGGGGAGCTGTTTTTT.

CDR3 in amino acids: CAITGGQGYGYTF. For the CDR3, the DNA is TGTGCCATCACAGGAGGACAGGGCTATGGCTACACCTTC. V is TRBV10-3 and J is TRBJ1-2, with 8 bases aligning to TRBD1. The CDR3 spans 13 residues. Losses at the gene ends were 7 bases for V and 4 bases for J; bases not matched to a gene: 5. Per the germline V gene, CDR1 is ENHRY and CDR2 is SYGVKD.

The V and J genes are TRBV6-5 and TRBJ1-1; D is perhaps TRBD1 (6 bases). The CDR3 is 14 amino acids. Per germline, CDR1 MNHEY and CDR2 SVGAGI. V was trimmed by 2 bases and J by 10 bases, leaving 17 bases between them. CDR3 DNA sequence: TGTGCCAGCAGTTACGGTTACAGGGCTTTGACAGCTTTCTTT. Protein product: CASSYGYRALTAFF.

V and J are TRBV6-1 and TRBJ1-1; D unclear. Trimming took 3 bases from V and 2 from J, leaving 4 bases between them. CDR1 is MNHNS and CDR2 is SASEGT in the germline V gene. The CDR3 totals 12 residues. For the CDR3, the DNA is TGTGCCAGCAGTGAGGCAAACACTGAAGCTTTCTTT. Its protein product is CASSEANTEAFF.

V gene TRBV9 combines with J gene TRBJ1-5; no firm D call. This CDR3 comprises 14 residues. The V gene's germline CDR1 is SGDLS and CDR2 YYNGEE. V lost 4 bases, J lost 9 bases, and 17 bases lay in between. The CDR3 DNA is TGTGCCAGCAGCCCCTCCCTCTCAGGCGTGCCCCAGCATTTT. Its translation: CASSPSLSGVPQHF.

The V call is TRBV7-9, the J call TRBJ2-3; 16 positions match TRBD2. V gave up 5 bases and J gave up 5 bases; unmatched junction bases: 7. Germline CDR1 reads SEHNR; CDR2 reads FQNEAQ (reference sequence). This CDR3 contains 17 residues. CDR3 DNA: TGTGCCAGCAGCCTCGGGACTAGCGGGGGGGCGCAAGATACGCAGTATTTT. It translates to CASSLGTSGGAQDTQYF.

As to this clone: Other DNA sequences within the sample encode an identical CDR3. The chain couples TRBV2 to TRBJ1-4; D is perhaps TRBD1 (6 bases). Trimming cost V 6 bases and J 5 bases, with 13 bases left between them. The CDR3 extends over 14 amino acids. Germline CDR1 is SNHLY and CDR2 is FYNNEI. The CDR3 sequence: CASSPGQRNEKLFF. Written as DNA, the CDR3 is TGTGCCAGCAGCCCGGGACAACGGAATGAAAAACTGTTTTTT.

CDR3 coding DNA: TGTGCCAGCAGTGAACCTCGAGCGGGGGGCGCGGTGTCCTACGAGCAGTACGTC. This translates into CASSEPRAGGAVSYEQYV. The chain has TRBV6-1 and TRBJ2-7, with 9 bases identical to TRBD2. The CDR3 totals 18 residues. The trim removed 2 bases at V and 1 base at J, leaving 12 bases unmatched. CDR1 MNHNS and CDR2 SASEGT come from the germline V gene.

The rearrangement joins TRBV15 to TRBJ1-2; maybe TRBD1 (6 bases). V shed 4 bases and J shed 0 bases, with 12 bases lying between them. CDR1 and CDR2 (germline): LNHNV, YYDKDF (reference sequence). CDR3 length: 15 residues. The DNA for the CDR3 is TGTGCCACCAGCACCCCAGGGGAAACTAACTATGGCTACACCTTC. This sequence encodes CATSTPGETNYGYTF.

As DNA, the CDR3 is TGCGCCAGCAGCCAAACCGGGGTATACGGGAGCACAGATACGCAGTATTTT. This translates into CASSQTGVYGSTDTQYF. The chain recombines TRBV4-1 with TRBJ2-3; D might be TRBD2 (5 bases). Germline V gene lookup returns CDR1 MGHRA and CDR2 YSYEKL. The CDR3 is made up of 17 amino acids. Trimming left V 2 bases short and J 0 bases short, with 15 bases between.

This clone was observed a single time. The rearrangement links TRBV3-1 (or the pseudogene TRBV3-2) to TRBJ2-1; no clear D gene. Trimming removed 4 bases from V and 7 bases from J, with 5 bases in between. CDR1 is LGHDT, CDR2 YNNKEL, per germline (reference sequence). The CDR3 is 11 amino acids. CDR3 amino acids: CASSLRNEQFF. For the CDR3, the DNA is TGTGCCAGCAGCCTGAGGAATGAGCAGTTCTTC.

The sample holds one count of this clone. The CDR3 DNA reads as TGCGCCAGCAGCCAAGATTCCGGACAGGGGCTTTTGCGGCAGCCCCAGCATTTT. As protein: CASSQDSGQGLLRQPQHF. V gene TRBV4-1 combines with J gene TRBJ1-5, with 9 bases matching TRBD1. CDR3 length equals 18 residues. V gave up 0 bases and J gave up 7 bases; unmatched junction bases: 13. CDR1 MGHRA and CDR2 YSYEKL come from the germline V gene.

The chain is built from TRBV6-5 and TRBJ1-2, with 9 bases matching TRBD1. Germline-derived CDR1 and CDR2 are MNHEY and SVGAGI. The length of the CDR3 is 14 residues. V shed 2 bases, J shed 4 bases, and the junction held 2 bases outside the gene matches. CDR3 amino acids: CASSYLTGGYGYTF. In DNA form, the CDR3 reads TGTGCCAGCAGTTACCTGACAGGGGGCTATGGCTACACCTTC.

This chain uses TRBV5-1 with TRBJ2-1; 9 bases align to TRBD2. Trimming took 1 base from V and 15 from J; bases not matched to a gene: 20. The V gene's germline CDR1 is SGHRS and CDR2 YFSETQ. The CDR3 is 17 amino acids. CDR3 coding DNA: TGCGCCAGCAGCTTGTCCCTCGGCGGGGGGGCGTACCGAGCATCGTTCTTC. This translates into CASSLSLGGGAYRASFF.

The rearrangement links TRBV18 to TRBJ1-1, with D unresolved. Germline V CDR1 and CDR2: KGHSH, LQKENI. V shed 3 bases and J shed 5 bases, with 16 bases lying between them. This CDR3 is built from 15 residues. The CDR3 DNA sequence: TGTGCCAGCTCACCGCAGGCGGGTTTGGGAACTGAAGCTTTCTTT. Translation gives CASSPQAGLGTEAFF.

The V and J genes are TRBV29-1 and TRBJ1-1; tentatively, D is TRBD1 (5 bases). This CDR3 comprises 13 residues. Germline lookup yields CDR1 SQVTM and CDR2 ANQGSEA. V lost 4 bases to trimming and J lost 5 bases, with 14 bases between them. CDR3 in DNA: TGCAGCGTTGGAGGGCAGGGAGGGACTGAAGCTTTCTTT. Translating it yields CSVGGQGGTEAFF.

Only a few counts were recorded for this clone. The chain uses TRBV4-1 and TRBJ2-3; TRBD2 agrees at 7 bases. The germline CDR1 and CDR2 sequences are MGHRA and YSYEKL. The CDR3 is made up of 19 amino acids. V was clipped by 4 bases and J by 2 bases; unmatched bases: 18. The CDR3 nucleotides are TGCGCCAGCAGCCTAACGGTTGGCGGGGGAACCAGTGTCACAGATACGCAGTATTTT. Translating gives CASSLTVGGGTSVTDTQYF.

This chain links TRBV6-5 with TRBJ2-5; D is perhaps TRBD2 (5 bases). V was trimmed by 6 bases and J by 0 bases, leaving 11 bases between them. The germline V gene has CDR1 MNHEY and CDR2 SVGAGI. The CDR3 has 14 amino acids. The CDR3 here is CASSGPGYQETQYF. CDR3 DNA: TGTGCCAGCAGCGGACCGGGGTACCAAGAGACCCAGTACTTC.